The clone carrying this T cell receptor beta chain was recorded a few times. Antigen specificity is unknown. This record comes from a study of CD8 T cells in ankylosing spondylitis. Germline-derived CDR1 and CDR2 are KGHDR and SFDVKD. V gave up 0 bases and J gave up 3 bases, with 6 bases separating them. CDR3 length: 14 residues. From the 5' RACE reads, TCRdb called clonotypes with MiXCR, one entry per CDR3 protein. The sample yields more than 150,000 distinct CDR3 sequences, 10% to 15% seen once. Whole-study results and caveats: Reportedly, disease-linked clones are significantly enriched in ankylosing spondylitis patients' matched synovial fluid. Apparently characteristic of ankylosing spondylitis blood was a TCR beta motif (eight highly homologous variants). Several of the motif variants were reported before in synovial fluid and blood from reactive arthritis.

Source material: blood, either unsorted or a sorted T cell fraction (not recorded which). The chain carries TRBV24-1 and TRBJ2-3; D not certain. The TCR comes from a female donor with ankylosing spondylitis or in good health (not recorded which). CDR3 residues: CATSDLRWTDTQYF. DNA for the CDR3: TGTGCCACCAGTGATTTGAGATGGACAGATACGCAGTATTTT.